This T cell receptor beta chain was identified in a study of shared clonotypes between healthy human individuals. Only in-frame clones appear in the TCRdb table, and some are missing; sequencing was by immunoSEQ multiplex PCR. The sample has approximately 500,000 clones; 90% to 96% are singletons. Trimming took 1 base from V and 7 from J; bases not matched to a gene: 7. From germline, CDR1 is LNHDA and CDR2 SQIVND (reference sequence). This CDR3 region has 16 residues. Study-wide results and caveats: Sampling involved blood alone; tissue repertoires likely differ. Relative to their counterparts shared across all four donors, non-shared clonotypes exhibited diminished generation probabilities. Among donors, sharing of clonotypes was expected to be affected by sequencing depth.

On this clone: As yet, its antigen is unknown.

The TCR originated in a woman between 25 and 40 years old in good health. This chain links TRBV19 with TRBJ2-1; 10 nucleotides match TRBD2. Input material: naive CD4+ T cells sorted from blood. Indicated subset: CD45RA+ positively selected. The CDR3 region has the DNA TGTGCCAGTAGTATAGTCCCGCTAGCGGGAGTAAATGAGCAGTTCTTC. It is translated as CASSIVPLAGVNEQFF. Using reference TRBV19 and TRBJ2-1 for the parts outside the CDR3, the full variable domain is DGGITQSPKYLFRKEGQNVTLSCEQNLNHDAMYWYRQDPGQGLRLIYYSQIVNDFQKGDIAEGYSVSREKKESFPLTVTSAQKNPTAFYLCASSIVPLAGVNEQFFGPGTRLTVL.